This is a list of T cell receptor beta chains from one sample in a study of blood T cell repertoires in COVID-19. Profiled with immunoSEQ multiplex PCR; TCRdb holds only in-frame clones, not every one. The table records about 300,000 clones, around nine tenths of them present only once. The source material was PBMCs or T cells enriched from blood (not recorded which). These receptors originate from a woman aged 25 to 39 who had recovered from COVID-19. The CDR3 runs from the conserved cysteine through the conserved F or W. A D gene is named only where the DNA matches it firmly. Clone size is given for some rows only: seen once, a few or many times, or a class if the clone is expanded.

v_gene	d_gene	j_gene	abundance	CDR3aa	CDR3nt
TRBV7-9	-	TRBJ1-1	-	CASSLPRGTEAFF	TGTGCCAGCAGCTTACCCCGAGGGACTGAAGCTTTCTTT
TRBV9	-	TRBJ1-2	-	CASSEQGLGYTF	TGTGCCAGCAGCGAGCAGGGGCTCGGCTACACCTTC
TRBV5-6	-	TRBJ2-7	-	CASSWAGTRDYEQYF	TGTGCCAGCAGCTGGGCGGGGACGAGGGACTACGAGCAGTACTTC
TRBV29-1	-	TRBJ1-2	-	CSVGASSRGRDYTF	TGCAGCGTAGGGGCCAGCAGTAGAGGCCGCGACTACACCTTC
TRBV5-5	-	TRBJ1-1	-	CASSLETGRNTEAFF	TGTGCCAGCAGCTTGGAAACAGGGAGGAACACTGAAGCTTTCTTT
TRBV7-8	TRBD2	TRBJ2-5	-	CASSTLAGAQETQYF	TGTGCCAGCAGCACCTTAGCGGGGGCGCAAGAGACCCAGTACTTC
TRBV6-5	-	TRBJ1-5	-	CASTPADSNQPQHF	TGTGCCAGCACCCCGGCGGATAGCAATCAGCCCCAGCATTTT
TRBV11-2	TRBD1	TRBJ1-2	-	CASSLEAGGGYTF	TGTGCCAGCAGCTTAGAGGCAGGGGGTGGCTACACCTTC
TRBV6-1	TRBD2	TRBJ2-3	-	CASSEGGTSLPTLDTQYF	TGTGCCAGCAGTGAAGGGGGGACTAGCCTACCGACCCTTGATACGCAGTATTTT
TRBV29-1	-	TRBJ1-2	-	CSVKTSNYGYTF	TGCAGCGTCAAGACATCTAACTATGGCTACACCTTC
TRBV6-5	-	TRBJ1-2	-	CASRSGHYGYTF	TGTGCCAGCAGGAGTGGGCACTATGGCTACACCTTC
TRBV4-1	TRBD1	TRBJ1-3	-	CASSQVGQVANTIYF	TGCGCCAGCAGCCAAGTCGGACAGGTCGCAAACACCATATATTTT
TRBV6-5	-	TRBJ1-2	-	CASSYAGAGGYTF	TGTGCCAGCAGTTACGCGGGGGCAGGAGGCTACACCTTC
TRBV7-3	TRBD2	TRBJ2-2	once	CASSQGASGGSTGELFF	TGTGCCAGCAGCCAAGGGGCTAGCGGGGGAAGCACCGGGGAGCTGTTTTTT
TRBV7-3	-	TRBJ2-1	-	CASSQTGSRVLRWSEQFF	TGTGCCAGCAGCCAGACAGGATCCCGGGTCTTGAGGTGGAGTGAGCAGTTCTTC
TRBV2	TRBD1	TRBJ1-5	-	CASSKGAAYSNQPQHF	TGTGCCAGCAGTAAGGGGGCAGCTTATAGCAATCAGCCCCAGCATTTT
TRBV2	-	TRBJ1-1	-	CASSEDLTIEAFF	TGTGCCAGCAGTGAAGATTTGACTATTGAAGCTTTCTTT
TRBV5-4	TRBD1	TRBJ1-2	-	CASSLGQGDGYTF	TGTGCCAGCAGCTTGGGACAGGGAGATGGCTACACCTTC
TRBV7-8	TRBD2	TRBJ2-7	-	CASSPGRDPYF	TGTGCCAGCAGCCCCGGGAGGGACCCGTACTTC
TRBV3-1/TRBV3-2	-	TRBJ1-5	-	CASSQGEARYQPQHF	TGTGCCAGCAGCCAAGGGGAGGCCCGCTATCAGCCCCAGCATTTT
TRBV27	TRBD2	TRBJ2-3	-	CASSQTRKKAGAGEDTQYF	TGTGCCAGCAGTCAAACCCGGAAAAAAGCGGGGGCCGGCGAGGATACGCAGTATTTT
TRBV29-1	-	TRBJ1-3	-	CSVVLLLLPHQYF	TGCAGCGTTGTTCTACTCCTTCTACCGCACCAATATTTT
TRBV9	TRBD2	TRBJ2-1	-	CASSGLLAGAYNEQFF	TGTGCCAGCAGCGGGTTACTAGCGGGGGCCTACAATGAGCAGTTCTTC
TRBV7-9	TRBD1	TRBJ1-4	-	CASSLNGGQRAEKLFF	TGTGCCAGCAGCTTAAATGGGGGACAGCGGGCTGAAAAACTGTTTTTT
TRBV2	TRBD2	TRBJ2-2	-	CASSESGGGELFF	TGTGCCAGCAGTGAATCGGGGGGCGGGGAGCTGTTTTTT
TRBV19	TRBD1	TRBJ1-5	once	CASTGQGGNQPQHF	TGTGCCAGTACCGGACAGGGGGGCAATCAGCCCCAGCATTTT
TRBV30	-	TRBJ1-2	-	CAWSAHRVGYTF	TGTGCCTGGAGCGCGCACAGGGTTGGCTACACCTTC
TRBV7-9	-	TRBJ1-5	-	CASSLVGGSNQPQHF	TGTGCCAGCAGCTTAGTGGGGGGAAGCAATCAGCCCCAGCATTTT
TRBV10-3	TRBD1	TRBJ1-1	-	CAIRYSTGDTEAFF	TGTGCCATCAGGTACTCCACAGGGGATACTGAAGCTTTCTTT
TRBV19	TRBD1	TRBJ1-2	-	CASNTGPGQGAYGYTF	TGTGCCAGTAACACAGGGCCGGGACAGGGGGCGTATGGCTACACCTTC
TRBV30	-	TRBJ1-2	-	CAWSGMSYGYTF	TGTGCCTGGAGTGGTATGTCCTATGGCTACACCTTC
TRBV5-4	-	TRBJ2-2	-	CASSRPGLDTGELFF	TGTGCCAGCAGCCGCCCGGGGTTGGACACCGGGGAGCTGTTTTTT
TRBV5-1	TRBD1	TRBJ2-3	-	CASSFQGARTDTQYF	TGCGCCAGCAGCTTTCAGGGGGCCCGCACAGATACGCAGTATTTT
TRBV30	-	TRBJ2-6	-	CAGTSGANVLTF	TGTGCCGGGACTTCTGGGGCCAACGTCCTGACTTTC
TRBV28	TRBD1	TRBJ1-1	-	CASSFAQGANTEAFF	TGTGCCAGCAGTTTTGCGCAGGGGGCTAACACTGAAGCTTTCTTT
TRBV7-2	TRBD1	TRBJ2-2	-	CASSLGLRGHPANTGELFF	TGTGCCAGCAGCTTAGGATTGAGGGGGCACCCTGCGAACACCGGGGAGCTGTTTTTT
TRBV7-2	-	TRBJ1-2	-	CASSPSGQGYGYTF	TGTGCCAGCAGCCCTAGCGGCCAGGGCTATGGCTACACCTTC
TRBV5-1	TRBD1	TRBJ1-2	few	CASSEDPGQNYGYTF	TGCGCCAGCAGCGAGGACCCGGGACAGAACTATGGCTACACCTTC
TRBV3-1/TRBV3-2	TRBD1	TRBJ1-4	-	CASSRRTGGSNEKLFF	TGTGCCAGCAGCCGAAGGACAGGGGGATCTAATGAAAAACTGTTTTTT
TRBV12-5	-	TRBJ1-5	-	CASGLVLSQGRFTQPQHF	TGTGCTAGTGGTTTGGTACTTTCCCAGGGCAGATTCACTCAGCCCCAGCATTTT
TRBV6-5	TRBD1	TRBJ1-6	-	CASSRTGGNSPLHF	TGTGCCAGCAGTAGGACAGGGGGTAATTCACCCCTCCACTTT
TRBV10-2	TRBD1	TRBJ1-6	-	CASRGQGFNSPLHF	TGCGCCAGCAGAGGACAGGGTTTTAATTCACCCCTCCACTTT
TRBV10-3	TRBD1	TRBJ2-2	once	CAISEKGAGPNTGELFF	TGTGCCATCAGTGAGAAGGGGGCAGGTCCGAACACCGGGGAGCTGTTTTTT
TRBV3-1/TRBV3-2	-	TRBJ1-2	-	CAGSQVQTNYGYTF	TGTGCCGGCAGCCAAGTACAGACCAACTATGGCTACACCTTC
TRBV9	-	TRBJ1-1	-	CASAGGDTEAFF	TGTGCCAGCGCTGGGGGGGACACTGAAGCTTTCTTT
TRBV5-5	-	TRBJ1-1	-	CASSSLLPNTEAFF	TGTGCCAGCAGCTCCCTCCTCCCGAACACTGAAGCTTTCTTT
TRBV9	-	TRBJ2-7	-	CASSVESSTYEQYF	TGTGCCAGCAGCGTAGAAAGCTCAACCTACGAGCAGTACTTC
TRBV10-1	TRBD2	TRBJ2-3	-	CASSGQRGGSGTQYF	TGCGCCAGCAGCGGTCAGCGGGGGGGCTCTGGTACGCAGTATTTT
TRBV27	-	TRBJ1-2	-	CASSSQGRHGYTF	TGTGCCAGCAGTTCGCAGGGTCGGCATGGCTACACCTTC
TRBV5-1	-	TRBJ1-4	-	CASSFRTAINEKLFF	TGCGCCAGCAGCTTCCGGACAGCAATTAATGAAAAACTGTTTTTT
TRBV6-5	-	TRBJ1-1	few	CASSYSYGSGTEAFF	TGTGCCAGCAGTTACTCCTACGGGTCGGGCACTGAAGCTTTCTTT
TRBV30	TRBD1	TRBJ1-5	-	CAWSVDRGMSGAVKQPQHF	TGTGCCTGGAGTGTAGACAGGGGGATGTCGGGGGCGGTGAAACAGCCCCAGCATTTT
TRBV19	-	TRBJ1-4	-	CASSISSGIWEKLFF	TGTGCCAGTAGTATCTCATCGGGGATTTGGGAAAAACTGTTTTTT
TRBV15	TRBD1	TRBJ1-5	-	CATSRDSNRGSMPQHF	TGTGCCACCAGCAGAGATTCTAACAGGGGAAGTATGCCCCAGCATTTT
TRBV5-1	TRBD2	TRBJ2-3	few	CASSLTSGGNTDTQYF	TGCGCCAGCAGCTTGACGAGCGGGGGGAACACAGATACGCAGTATTTT
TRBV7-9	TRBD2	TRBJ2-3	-	CASSLAGLEVQYF	TGTGCCAGCAGCTTGGCGGGACTAGAGGTTCAGTATTTT
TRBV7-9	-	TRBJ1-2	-	CASGDISNYGYTF	TGTGCCAGCGGGGACATATCTAACTATGGCTACACCTTC
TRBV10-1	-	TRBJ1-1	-	CASSSNPGSRTEAFF	TGCGCCAGCAGCTCGAACCCGGGGAGCCGGACTGAAGCTTTCTTT
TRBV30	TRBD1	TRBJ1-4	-	CAWSTPTGRREKLFF	TGTGCCTGGAGTACCCCGACAGGGAGGAGAGAAAAACTGTTTTTT
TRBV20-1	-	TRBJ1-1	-	CSATPAGEAFF	TGCAGTGCTACCCCCGCGGGGGAAGCTTTCTTT